This paragraph reports one T cell receptor beta chain. The antigen is undetermined. This specimen belongs to a study of T cell repertoires in cytomegalovirus infection. Study details: Both recently identified HLA-C-restricted and well-studied HLA-B-restricted CMV epitopes were used in the study. In public TCR beta signatures, there were indications of both CMV infection and matching HLA type. Study-level findings and limits: Identification of carriers of CMV plus the relevant HLA was performed using cumulative public TCR beta family frequency. In two of eight donors, the top clonotype was HLA-C-restricted CMV-specific.

TCRdb re-analysed the reads in MiXCR, keeping a single row per CDR3 protein. The sample holds some 920,000 distinct CDR3 sequences, roughly 30% seen once. CDR1 and CDR2 from the germline V gene are SGHDT and YYEEEE. This CDR3 is built from 15 residues. The germline V and J ends were trimmed by 0 bases and 1 base, with 10 bases remaining between them. The clonotype originates from a human donor in good health (CMV status not recorded). Some clones in this sample may be carry-over from other donors' samples. Here the sequenced sample was cultured CD8+ T cells from PBMCs, taken from culture after CMV antigen stimulation. This sequence joins TRBV5-6 and TRBJ1-1; D gene uncertain. DNA of the CDR3: TGTGCCAGCAGCTTGGCCGGGTACGCGAACACTGAAGCTTTCTTT. Translated: CASSLAGYANTEAFF.